This T cell receptor beta chain was sequenced in a study of identical twins (dated by TCRdb to the mid-2010s). About the full investigation: To test whether fetal clonotypes persist, this study deep-sequenced TCR alpha and beta repertoires from monozygotic twins, from unrelated adults of various ages, and from cord blood. Replicate twin experiments were performed at different times using different library preparation protocols to rule out contamination. Broad study findings and their caveats: Because the same donors could not be followed over many years, the conclusions depended on cross-sectional statistical analysis. Compared with coincidental sharing between unrelated individuals, out-of-frame TCR alpha sequences shared between twins showed an excess of sequences with low generation probability. Out-of-frame TCR alpha sharing in monozygotic twins was systematically underestimated by recombination models, whereas sharing between unrelated individuals was in agreement with the recombination models. Excess twin sharing in beta out-of-frame sequences was weaker because fewer shared sequences lowered the signal-to-noise ratio. Abundant cord blood beta clonotypes carried fewer insertions; young adult naive repertoires showed a weaker similar trend, while memory repertoires showed none. Zero-insertion analyses could be partly confounded by invariant T cells such as MAIT and iNKT, although diverse VJ usage argued against such confounding for most clonotypes.

In this sample, this clonotype turned up a few times. The antigen this receptor binds is unknown. Per-nucleotide qualities are absent, and no much larger clonotype sits a single base away. Library construction relied on 5' RACE. Reads for this sample came from an Illumina HiSeq 2000. Template switching added a universal primer binding site, and the final cDNA carried a unique molecular identifier that allowed TCR cDNA molecules to be counted accurately. Specific primers in the conserved constant-segment region were used to synthesize first-strand cDNA for the TCR alpha and beta chains. To control for contamination, each cDNA library was double barcoded with a SMART-Mk sample barcode plus Illumina barcodes. Two successive PCR steps introduced TruSeq adapter sequences along with Illumina sample barcodes. Sequencing of the TCR alpha and beta cDNA libraries was done on the Illumina HiSeq platform using custom primers. The paper's data handling went like this. Unique molecular identifiers were extracted from raw reads with MiGEC, and CDR3 positions were determined with MiXCR. For each individual, recombination models were inferred using an EM algorithm with the repgenHMM and IGoR tools. Shared clonotype analysis was performed with the tcR package in R, normalizing sharing by the product of cloneset sizes. To study raw recombination without the effects of thymic and clonal selection, out-of-frame nonproductive sequences were analyzed. Clones were called with MiXCR by TCRdb after fastp trimmed the public reads at Q25, and only in-frame beta chains were retained. CDR3 protein duplicates are merged, each entry listing the most common genes and DNA. TCRdb, not the authors, supplied the V and J calls. The sample table records about 700,000 distinct CDR3 sequences; 5.5% to 6.5% of these occur just once. The ten largest account for roughly 1.8% of the sample.

The CDR3 runs 16 residues from the cysteine to the phenylalanine. Here the CDR3 DNA is all that survives: 48 bases in frame from base 1. CDR1 and CDR2 (SEHNR, FQNEAQ) derive from the germline V gene (reference sequence). The V end gives up 3 bases and the J end 4 bases, leaving 4 bases in the junction not matched to a gene. Every donor was a healthy Caucasian. The study also sequenced three unrelated non-twin adults: a male aged 18 to 30, a male aged 50 to 60 and a female aged 50 to 60. Miltenyi CD45RO+ enrichment and human naive T-cell isolation kits were used to isolate memory (CD45RO+) and naive T cells from PBMC.

The chain is made from TRBV7-9 and TRBJ2-7, and 15 junction bases match TRBD2. The sequenced sample consisted of naive T cells sorted from blood. The sample's cell subset or site, from its label and the paper: cells isolated with a human naive T-cell isolation kit. The sequence came from a man aged 18 to 30 in good health. The nucleotide sequence is given as TGTGCCAGCAGCTTCCGGACTAGCGGGAGGGAGTACGAGCAGTACTTC. This yields the protein CASSFRTSGREYEQYF.